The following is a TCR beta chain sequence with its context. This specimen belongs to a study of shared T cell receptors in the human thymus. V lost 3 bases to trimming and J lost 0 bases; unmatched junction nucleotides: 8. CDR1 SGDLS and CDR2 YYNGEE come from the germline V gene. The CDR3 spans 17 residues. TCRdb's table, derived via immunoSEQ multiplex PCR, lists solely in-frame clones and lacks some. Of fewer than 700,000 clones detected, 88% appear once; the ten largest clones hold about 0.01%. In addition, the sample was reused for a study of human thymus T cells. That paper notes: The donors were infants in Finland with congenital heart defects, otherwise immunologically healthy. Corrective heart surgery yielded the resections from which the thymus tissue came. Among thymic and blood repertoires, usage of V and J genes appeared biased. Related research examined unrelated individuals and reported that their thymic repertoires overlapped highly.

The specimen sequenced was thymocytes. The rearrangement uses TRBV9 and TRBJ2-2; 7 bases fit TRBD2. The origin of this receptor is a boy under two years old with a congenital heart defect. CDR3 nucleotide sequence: TGTGCCAGCAGCGGGCCGGGGGGAGGGGCGAACACCGGGGAGCTGTTTTTT. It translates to CASSGPGGGANTGELFF.